These 16 T cell receptor beta chains share one sample of origin, sequenced in a study of PD-1 blockade in classical Hodgkin lymphoma (dated by TCRdb to the early 2020s). To prepare the library, the immunoSEQ multiplex PCR assay was applied. TCRdb stores this immuneACCESS table with in-frame sequences only. Part of the clones is absent; in the studies checked, under half of the shortfall reflects unresolved V genes, and no reason is known for the rest. The sample table shows about 15,000 clones, and 75% to 90% are seen once. The top ten constitute 35% to 40% of the sample. This specimen's time point label, interpreted: cycle 2 day 1 (C2D1) of nivolumab. All trial patients had relapsed after autologous stem cell transplantation, with cohorts A, B and C differing in prior brentuximab vedotin exposure. The sample was peripheral blood mononuclear cells (PBMCs), taken before the second cycle of nivolumab. These receptors all stem from a human donor with classical Hodgkin lymphoma.

The gene calls are TRBV28 and TRBJ1-5, with 7 bases lining up with TRBD1. The trim removed 4 bases at V and 4 bases at J, leaving 7 bases unmatched. The CDR3 runs to 15 residues. Germline V gives CDR1 MDHEN, CDR2 SYDVKM. The CDR3 DNA follows: TGTGCCAGCAGTTCGACAGGGACTGGGAATCAGCCCCAGCATTTT. The encoded protein is CASSSTGTGNQPQHF.

The chain is built from TRBV4-2 and TRBJ2-3; TRBD2 agrees at 14 bases. The length of the CDR3 is 15 residues. CDR1 is LGHNA, CDR2 YNFKEQ, per germline. J lost 3 bases, V lost 10 bases, and 6 bases had no gene match. The CDR3 loop reads CATAWTSGRTDTQYF. CDR3 nucleotide sequence: TGTGCCACCGCCTGGACTAGCGGGAGGACAGATACGCAGTATTTT.

This sequence joins TRBV25-1 and TRBJ2-3; D might be TRBD2 (5 bases). CDR1 MGHDK and CDR2 SYGVNS come from the germline V gene. Deletions cut 2 bases from V and 6 bases from J, with 9 bases between. The CDR3 has 13 residues. CDR3 bases: TGTGCCAGCAGTGAACTTGGACTTGATACGCAGTATTTT. It translates to CASSELGLDTQYF.

This chain links TRBV5-1 with TRBJ2-1; 7 nucleotides match TRBD1. V shed 4 bases, J shed 4 bases, and the junction held 14 bases outside the gene matches. The CDR3 length is 17 residues. Germline V lookup: CDR1 SGHRS, CDR2 YFSETQ. The CDR3 is CASSRTRDSNAYNEQFF. The CDR3 DNA reads as TGCGCCAGCAGCCGGACCAGGGACAGTAACGCTTACAATGAGCAGTTCTTC.

The chain has TRBV7-2 and TRBJ1-2; 7 nucleotides agree with TRBD1. J gave up 7 bases and V 2 bases, and 13 bases lay outside the gene matches. CDR1 SGHTA and CDR2 FQGNSA come from the germline V gene. The CDR3 has 16 residues. CDR3 bases: TGTGCCAGCAGCTTAACAGGGGAGGCCTCTGGGCGTGGCTACACCTTC. It yields the protein CASSLTGEASGRGYTF.

The rearrangement uses TRBV28 and TRBJ1-2; 8 nucleotides line up with TRBD1. The germline V gene has CDR1 MDHEN and CDR2 SYDVKM. The length of the CDR3 is 13 residues. V was clipped by 6 bases and J by 4 bases; unmatched bases: 4. The CDR3 loop reads CASRNRGTYGYTF. In DNA, the CDR3 is TGTGCCAGCAGGAACAGGGGGACCTATGGCTACACCTTC.

The chain is built from TRBV6-1 and TRBJ2-5; D perhaps matches TRBD1 (6 bases). This CDR3 has 14 residues. Trimming took off 7 bases at V and 2 bases at J, with 14 bases between the two ends. Looked up from germline, CDR1 is MNHNS and CDR2 is SASEGT. The CDR3 region has the DNA TGTGCCAGCACAAACAGGGCTCAACAAGAGACCCAGTACTTC. Its protein is CASTNRAQQETQYF.

The V gene is TRBV9, the J gene TRBJ1-1; weak D call: TRBD1 (5 bases). CDR3 length equals 16 residues. CDR1 is SGDLS, CDR2 YYNGEE, per germline. The germline V and J ends were trimmed by 3 bases and 2 bases, with 17 bases remaining between them. Here the CDR3 DNA reads TGTGCCAGCAGCGACCCAAACGGGACGATCAACACTGAAGCTTTCTTT. This translates into CASSDPNGTINTEAFF.

This chain joins TRBV10-1 and TRBJ2-5; weak D call: TRBD1 (5 bases). The CDR3 runs to 13 residues. Germline V CDR1 and CDR2: WNHNN, SYGVQD (reference sequence). Trimming removed 5 bases at V and 0 bases at J, with 7 bases between. CDR3 region: CASSRQYQETQYF. DNA of the CDR3: TGCGCCAGCAGTAGACAGTACCAAGAGACCCAGTACTTC.

The CDR3 region has the DNA TGTGCCAGCGGCCGAGGTTACGGATCCTACGAGCAGTACTTC. Protein product: CASGRGYGSYEQYF. The chain recombines TRBV6-1 with TRBJ2-7; no clear D gene. The CDR3 has 14 amino acids. V lost 8 bases and J lost 1, with 15 bases in between. Looked up from germline, CDR1 is MNHNS and CDR2 is SASEGT.

The rearrangement links TRBV5-1 to TRBJ1-6; TRBD1 might be the D (6 bases). The CDR3 has 14 amino acids. CDR1 and CDR2 (germline): SGHRS, YFSETQ. Deletions cut 0 bases from V and 14 bases from J, with 15 bases between. DNA of the CDR3: TGCGCCAGCAGCTTGGAACAGGGTATTTTCACCCTCCACTTT. Its protein product is CASSLEQGIFTLHF.

The rearrangement uses TRBV7-8 and TRBJ1-5; the D gene is possibly TRBD1 (6 bases). V was cut by 1 base and J by 0 bases, with 22 bases left in between. The V gene's germline CDR1 is SGHVS and CDR2 FQNEAQ. The CDR3 is made up of 20 amino acids. CDR3 nucleotide sequence: TGTGCCAGCAGCTTAGGAAGGGGCCGGGGGCCTAGACATAGCAATCAGCCCCAGCATTTT. It specifies CASSLGRGRGPRHSNQPQHF.

The rearrangement links TRBV2 to TRBJ2-7, with unresolved D. V was cut by 3 bases and J by 3 bases, with 15 bases left in between. The length of the CDR3 is 15 residues. The V gene's germline CDR1 is SNHLY and CDR2 FYNNEI. The DNA of the CDR3 is TGTGCCAGCAGTGAGCAGAGTAGCTCTTACTACGAGCAGTACTTC. Its translation is CASSEQSSSYYEQYF. The complete variable domain, with remaining parts taken from reference TRBV2 and TRBJ2-7, reads EPEVTQTPSHQVTQMGQEVILRCVPISNHLYFYWYRQILGQKVEFLVSFYNNEISEKSEIFDDQFSVERPDGSNFTLKIRSTKLEDSAMYFCASSEQSSSYYEQYFGPGTRLTVT.

There are a few counts of this clone. The V call is TRBV6-1, the J call TRBJ1-5, with D unresolved. V dropped 8 bases and J dropped 0 bases, with 5 bases sitting between them. CDR3 size: 12 residues. CDR1 is MNHNS, CDR2 SASEGT, per germline. CDR3 amino acids: CASQPSNQPQHF. The CDR3 coding sequence is TGTGCCAGCCAGCCTAGCAATCAGCCCCAGCATTTT.

This chain joins TRBV6-6 and TRBJ2-7; maybe TRBD1 (7 bases). The length of the CDR3 is 16 residues. Germline V gene lookup returns CDR1 MNHNY and CDR2 SVGAGI (reference sequence). Trimming removed 0 bases from V and 6 bases from J, with 18 bases in between. This CDR3 is CASSYSKGRGRGEQYF. Here the CDR3 DNA reads TGTGCCAGCAGTTACTCGAAGGGAAGGGGGCGGGGCGAGCAGTACTTC.

This sequence joins TRBV6-1 and TRBJ2-3; D possibly corresponds to TRBD2 (5 bases). The germline V and J ends were trimmed by 0 bases and 5 bases, with 12 bases remaining between them. The CDR3 runs to 15 residues. The germline V gene has CDR1 MNHNS and CDR2 SASEGT. The CDR3 protein is CASSEAPSWQDTQYF. The CDR3 coding sequence is TGTGCCAGCAGTGAAGCCCCTAGCTGGCAAGATACGCAGTATTTT.